This TCR beta chain originates from a study of T cell responses to AZD1222 COVID-19 vaccine. Study-wide results and caveats: Baseline serology detected seropositivity in only a handful of AZD1222 recipients.

Assay used: immunoSEQ multiplex PCR; TCRdb lists only in-frame clones, some missing. The sample records over 200,000 clones, roughly 94% being singletons. About this clone itself: Its antigen is currently unknown.

V lost 2 bases, J lost 8 bases, and 13 bases lay in between. Germline loops: CDR1 SGHAT, CDR2 FQNNGV. The CDR3 covers 14 residues. The chain has TRBV11-2 and TRBJ2-1, with D possibly being TRBD2 (6 bases). The TCR originated in an adult who received the MenACWY meningococcal vaccine as a control. The starting material was peripheral blood, obtained 28 days after the second dose of the MenACWY control vaccine. The DNA of the CDR3 is TGTGCCAGCAGCTTACTGCGGGGTAAAGATGAGCAGTTCTTC. It translates to CASSLLRGKDEQFF.